This TCR beta chain was sequenced during a study of CD8 T cells in Susac syndrome. The RNA, about 0.45 to 1 ug, was put through reverse transcription using random hexamers. TCRdb reprocessed the immunoSEQ multiplex PCR reads with MiXCR, giving one entry per CDR3 protein. The sample has 210,000 or so distinct CDR3 sequences, around 93% seen once; the top ten hold 0.15% to 0.2%. Germline V gives CDR1 MNHEY, CDR2 SMNVEV (reference sequence). This CDR3 is 17 amino acids long. Germline trimming cut 4 bases from V and 5 bases from J; bases unmatched to any gene: 8. Sequencing input: CD4+ T cells from PBMCs. The chain uses TRBV27 and TRBJ2-5; 15 bases agree with TRBD2. The origin of this receptor is a human donor with Susac syndrome. The CDR3 nucleotides are TGTGCCAGCAGTTCCCCCGGACTAGCGGGGGGGCGGGAGACCCAGTACTTC. It encodes CASSSPGLAGGRETQYF.